The 30 T cell receptor beta chains below all came from one sample that was sequenced in a study of CD8+ T cells in alopecia areata. The sample's treatment: oral pan-JAK inhibitor, 5-10 mg twice daily. cDNA reverse transcribed from extracted RNA served as the sequencing template. Profiling relied on immunoSEQ multiplex PCR, and the TCRdb table lists in-frame clones only, not all of them. Of roughly 210,000 clones in the sample, less than 50% are singletons; the top ten hold about 2.6%. Sample: CD4+ T cells sorted from blood, taken at roughly week 36, from a patient treated with tofacitinib. The receptors originated from a human donor with alopecia areata.

This clone was detected a few times. Other DNA variants within this sample encode the same CDR3. The rearrangement joins TRBV20-1 to TRBJ2-7; D not certain. Germline loops: CDR1 DFQATT, CDR2 SNEGSKA (reference sequence). Trimming left V 2 bases short and J 4 bases short, with 6 bases between. The length of the CDR3 is 11 residues. The CDR3 bases are TGCAGTGCTAGAAAAGGTTACGAGCAGTACTTC. Translating it yields CSARKGYEQYF.

The rearrangement links TRBV6-5 to TRBJ1-2, with D perhaps TRBD1 (6 bases). The CDR3 spans 14 residues. The V gene lost 5 bases and the J gene lost 4 bases, with 14 bases spanning the gap. Germline V gene lookup returns CDR1 MNHEY and CDR2 SVGAGI. The CDR3 nucleotides are TGTGCCAGCAGTGAAACACGGACAGTCTATGGCTACACCTTC. It is translated as CASSETRTVYGYTF.

This clone has only a few counts. This chain connects TRBV29-1 to TRBJ2-1; D not resolved. The CDR3 extends over 11 amino acids. Germline V gives CDR1 SQVTM, CDR2 ANQGSEA. V dropped 8 bases and J dropped 12 bases, with 17 bases sitting between them. The CDR3 DNA reads as TGCAGCCTAACCGCCTCCTCAGTGCAGTTCTTC. This encodes CSLTASSVQFF.

This clone showed up just a few times. The chain couples TRBV6-6 to TRBJ1-2, with D possibly being TRBD1 (5 bases). Trimming took off 2 bases at V and 3 bases at J, with 13 bases between the two ends. Germline CDR1 is MNHNY and CDR2 is SVGAGI (reference sequence). This CDR3 has 15 amino acids. CDR3 in DNA: TGTGCCAGCAGTTACACCCCCTCGGGGGACTATGGCTACACCTTC. Residues: CASSYTPSGDYGYTF.

This chain links TRBV29-1 with TRBJ2-5; D perhaps matches TRBD1 (5 bases). The CDR3 extends over 13 amino acids. The germline CDR1 and CDR2 sequences are SQVTM and ANQGSEA. V was trimmed by 4 bases and J by 5 bases, leaving 14 bases between them. CDR3 sequence reads: CSVAGPGRETQYF. The CDR3 region has the DNA TGCAGCGTTGCTGGTCCAGGGCGGGAGACCCAGTACTTC.

V usage is TRBV28 and J usage is TRBJ2-7; D not resolved. The CDR3 is 12 amino acids. Germline-derived CDR1 and CDR2 are MDHEN and SYDVKM. Trimming took 5 bases from V and 3 from J, leaving 8 bases between them. The CDR3: CASSPLSYEQYF. CDR3 coding DNA: TGTGCCAGCAGTCCCCTCAGCTACGAGCAGTACTTC. Complete variable domain (other parts from reference TRBV28 and TRBJ2-7): DVKVTQSSRYLVKRTGEKVFLECVQDMDHENMFWYRQDPGLGLRLIYFSYDVKMKEKGDIPEGYSVSREKKERFSLILESASTNQTSMYLCASSPLSYEQYFGPGTRLTVT.

V and J are TRBV19 and TRBJ2-5; 12 bases align to TRBD1. The V gene end was trimmed by 4 bases and the J gene end by 2 bases; junction bases not matched to a gene: 5. The CDR3 has 16 amino acids. CDR1 and CDR2 from the germline V gene are LNHDA and SQIVND (reference sequence). The DNA for the CDR3 is TGTGCCAGTAGTACCCGGGACAGGGGGCGTCAAGAGACCCAGTACTTC. Protein: CASSTRDRGRQETQYF.

V gene TRBV30 combines with J gene TRBJ2-1; possibly TRBD2 for D (6 bases). The germline V gene encodes CDR1 GTSNPN and CDR2 SVGIG (reference sequence). The CDR3 is 15 amino acids. Trimming took off 5 bases at V and 0 bases at J, with 14 bases between the two ends. The CDR3, as DNA: TGTGCCTGGGGTGGCGGGATGGACTCCTACAATGAGCAGTTCTTC. It codes for CAWGGGMDSYNEQFF.

In its sample, this clone was seen a few times. The chain combines TRBV19 with TRBJ1-5; D is ambiguous. This CDR3 is 14 amino acids long. Germline V gene sequence: CDR1 LNHDA, CDR2 SQIVND (reference sequence). V dropped 7 bases and J dropped 0 bases, with 10 bases sitting between them. CDR3 sequence (DNA): TGTGCCAGTAATCCGGTTTATAGCAATCAGCCCCAGCATTTT. The encoded protein is CASNPVYSNQPQHF.

V and J are TRBV30 and TRBJ2-1; D perhaps matches TRBD1 (6 bases). Trimming shortened V by 7 bases and J by 6 bases, and 13 bases separated the two germline ends. The V gene's germline CDR1 is GTSNPN and CDR2 SVGIG (reference sequence). The CDR3 loop spans 12 amino acids. The CDR3 nucleotides read TGTGCCTTTGGGGGCCCCGGCAATGAGCAGTTCTTC. Translated: CAFGGPGNEQFF.

V gene TRBV18 combines with J gene TRBJ2-7; 10 bases fit TRBD2. This CDR3 has 16 amino acids. The germline V gene has CDR1 KGHSH and CDR2 LQKENI. The V and J ends lost 5 bases and 7 bases, in that order; junction bases with no gene match: 14. CDR3 sequence: CASSSLAGAKTGEQYF. CDR3 DNA sequence: TGTGCCAGCTCATCGCTAGCGGGAGCGAAGACTGGGGAGCAGTACTTC.

The chain carries TRBV29-1 and TRBJ2-1; 10 nucleotides agree with TRBD2. J lost 4 bases, V lost 7 bases, and 7 bases had no gene match. Germline V gene lookup returns CDR1 SQVTM and CDR2 ANQGSEA. This CDR3 is 14 amino acids long. CDR3 DNA: TGCAGCGCACTAGCGGGAATTACATACAATGAGCAGTTCTTC. This translates into CSALAGITYNEQFF.

In this sample, this clone turned up a few times. The rearrangement links TRBV4-1 to TRBJ1-5, with 8 bases identical to TRBD1. CDR3 length: 14 amino acids. Trimming took 1 base from V and 4 from J; bases not matched to a gene: 0. Germline loops: CDR1 MGHRA, CDR2 YSYEKL. CDR3 coding DNA: TGCGCCAGCAGCCAAGGGACAGGGAATCAGCCCCAGCATTTT. Protein: CASSQGTGNQPQHF.

This chain connects TRBV5-4 to TRBJ2-2; D assignment may be TRBD1 or TRBD2 (5 bases each). Trimming left V 4 bases short and J 4 bases short, with 17 bases between. CDR1 is SGHNT and CDR2 is YYREEE in the germline V gene (reference sequence). The CDR3 loop spans 16 amino acids. The DNA for the CDR3 is TGTGCCAGCAGCACCGGGACCCCTCGGGGCACCGGGGAGCTGTTTTTT. Translation gives CASSTGTPRGTGELFF.

The chain joins TRBV9 to TRBJ2-1; D unresolved. The germline gives CDR1 SGDLS, CDR2 YYNGEE. Trimming cost V 4 bases and J 6 bases, with 11 bases left between them. The CDR3 has 13 residues. In DNA form, the CDR3 reads TGTGCCAGCAGCCCCCGGCGCGGCAATGAGCAGTTCTTC. Translation: CASSPRRGNEQFF.

This clone was found a few times. CDR3 sequence reads: CASGRYEQYF. CDR3 DNA sequence: TGTGCCAGCGGACGCTACGAGCAGTACTTC. The chain is built from TRBV2 and TRBJ2-7; D unresolved. Germline CDR1 is SNHLY and CDR2 is FYNNEI. The V and J ends lost 8 bases and 3 bases respectively, with 5 bases between them. The CDR3 runs 10 residues.

The rearrangement joins TRBV30 to TRBJ2-1, with TRBD2 matching over 10 bases. This CDR3 contains 17 residues. J was trimmed by 3 bases and V by 1 base; bases with no gene match: 9. CDR1 GTSNPN and CDR2 SVGIG come from the germline V gene (reference sequence). CDR3 loop: CAWSALGTSANYNEQFF. As DNA, the CDR3 is TGTGCCTGGAGTGCCTTAGGGACTAGCGCAAACTACAATGAGCAGTTCTTC.

This clone occurred once. J is TRBJ2-2 and V is TRBV7-9; a possible D gene is TRBD2 (6 bases). This CDR3 spans 15 amino acids. V shed 2 bases and J shed 5 bases, with 12 bases lying between them. Looked up from germline, CDR1 is SEHNR and CDR2 is FQNEAQ (reference sequence). This CDR3 is CASSLTRGGTGELFF. The CDR3 DNA follows: TGTGCCAGCAGCTTAACGAGGGGAGGAACCGGGGAGCTGTTTTTT.

This chain connects TRBV7-2 to TRBJ2-3; weak D call: TRBD2 (5 bases). This CDR3 contains 13 residues. Trimming took 6 bases from V and 0 from J, leaving 7 bases between them. The germline gives CDR1 SGHTA, CDR2 FQGNSA. This CDR3 is CASSGGSTDTQYF. The CDR3 DNA reads as TGTGCCAGCAGTGGCGGGAGCACAGATACGCAGTATTTT.

This clone appeared a few times. The chain uses TRBV25-1 and TRBJ2-5, with D maybe TRBD2 (5 bases). The CDR3 is 14 residues long. V shed 1 base and J shed 2 bases, with 8 bases lying between them. Germline-derived CDR1 and CDR2 are MGHDK and SYGVNS. The CDR3 spells CASSEFPGQETQYF. CDR3 DNA: TGTGCCAGCAGTGAATTCCCGGGGCAAGAGACCCAGTACTTC. Filled out from reference TRBV25-1 and TRBJ2-5, the complete variable domain reads EADIYQTPRYLVIGTGKKITLECSQTMGHDKMYWYQQDPGMELHLIHYSYGVNSTEKGDLSSESTVSRIRTEHFPLTLESARPSHTSQYLCASSEFPGQETQYFGPGTRLLVL.

The chain links TRBV11-2 to TRBJ2-7; 9 nucleotides match TRBD1. The length of the CDR3 is 13 residues. CDR1 and CDR2 (germline): SGHAT, FQNNGV. For the CDR3, the DNA is TGTGCCAGCAGCACACTACGGGACAGGGCATCATCGGTC. Protein product: CASSTLRDRASSV.

The rearrangement links TRBV7-9 to TRBJ1-3, with D uncertain. The length of the CDR3 is 13 residues. Per germline, CDR1 SEHNR and CDR2 FQNEAQ (reference sequence). V was clipped by 3 bases and J by 11 bases, with 14 bases between them. The CDR3 spells CASSLGSRRAIYF. The DNA of the CDR3 is TGTGCCAGCAGCTTGGGAAGCAGAAGGGCCATATATTTT.

This chain uses TRBV6-6 with TRBJ2-1; 10 nucleotides match TRBD2. V lost 0 bases, J lost 8 bases, and 7 bases stayed unmatched. This CDR3 region has 16 residues. The germline V gene encodes CDR1 MNHNY and CDR2 SVGAGI (reference sequence). Here the CDR3 DNA reads TGTGCCAGCAGTTACTCGTTCGCTAGCGGGAGAGATGAGCAGTTCTTC. Its translation: CASSYSFASGRDEQFF.

This clone was observed a few times. The CDR3 nucleotides read TGTGCCAGCAGCTTTTCGGTTCAAGAGACCCAGTACTTC. Its translation is CASSFSVQETQYF. The J gene is TRBJ2-5, the V gene TRBV7-2; D call uncertain. The CDR3 runs to 13 residues. The V end lost 3 bases, the J end lost 2 bases, and 7 bases lay between the germline ends. Germline CDR1 is SGHTA and CDR2 is FQGNSA.

The chain recombines TRBV15 with TRBJ1-1; D ambiguous. Trimming shortened V by 3 bases and J by 3 bases, and 5 bases separated the two germline ends. The CDR3 is 12 amino acids. Germline V gene lookup returns CDR1 LNHNV and CDR2 YYDKDF (reference sequence). The CDR3 loop is CATSSRDTEAFF. The CDR3 bases are TGTGCCACCAGCAGCCGTGACACTGAAGCTTTCTTT. Full variable domain (missing parts from reference TRBV15 and TRBJ1-1): DAMVIQNPRYQVTQFGKPVTLSCSQTLNHNVMYWYQQKSSQAPKLLFHYYDKDFNNEADTPDNFQSRRPNTSFCFLDIRSPGLGDTAMYLCATSSRDTEAFFGQGTRLTVV.

The CDR3 bases are TGTGCCAGCAGCGTAGATCCTAGCGGGAATCCGGGAGAGACCCAGTACTTC. Protein sequence: CASSVDPSGNPGETQYF. The chain joins TRBV9 to TRBJ2-5; 9 positions match TRBD2. Trimming removed 0 bases from V and 4 bases from J; junction bases left unmatched: 10. The CDR3 is made up of 17 amino acids. Germline V lookup: CDR1 SGDLS, CDR2 YYNGEE.

The V call is TRBV5-1, the J call TRBJ2-5; TRBD2 aligns across 10 bases. V was pared by 2 bases and J by 2 bases, with 6 bases of the junction left unmatched. CDR3 size: 16 residues. Germline CDR1 is SGHRS and CDR2 is YFSETQ. The CDR3 DNA sequence: TGCGCCAGCAGCTTTATACTAGCGGGGCCACAAGAGACCCAGTACTTC. This sequence encodes CASSFILAGPQETQYF.

This clone has only a few counts. The chain combines TRBV28 with TRBJ2-7, with TRBD1 identical over 9 bases. Germline-derived CDR1 and CDR2 are MDHEN and SYDVKM. This CDR3 has 14 amino acids. V lost 5 bases to trimming and J lost 5 bases; unmatched junction nucleotides: 7. For the CDR3, the DNA is TGTGCCAGCAGTCCCGCGGGACAGGGAGACGAGCAGTACTTC. As protein: CASSPAGQGDEQYF.

The J gene is TRBJ2-7, the V gene TRBV7-2; D gene uncertain. CDR1 SGHTA and CDR2 FQGNSA come from the germline V gene. Trimming stripped 1 base from V and 1 base from J, with 5 bases between. The CDR3 is 13 residues long. CDR3 sequence: CASSLDGSYEQYF. CDR3 bases: TGTGCCAGCAGCTTAGACGGGTCCTACGAGCAGTACTTC.

This clone was detected only a few times. This chain uses TRBV29-1 with TRBJ2-6; 7 nucleotides align to TRBD1. Germline lookup yields CDR1 SQVTM and CDR2 ANQGSEA. With V trimmed by 5 bases and J by 2 bases, 12 bases remained unmatched. This CDR3 comprises 17 residues. The chain's CDR3 is CSVKGGPSSPGANVLTF. In nucleotides, the CDR3 is TGCAGCGTTAAAGGGGGCCCGTCCTCCCCTGGGGCCAACGTCCTGACTTTC.